This TCR beta chain was identified in a study of blood T cells in healthy people across ages. Then a second PCR, running about 7 to 11 cycles, was carried out with a sample-barcoded 5' primer and a J-beta primer mix. TCRdb redid the calling of the 5' RACE reads with MiXCR, one entry per CDR3 protein. The sample contains hundreds of thousands of distinct CDR3 sequences, about 28% of which appear only once. The CDR3 runs 13 residues. Germline CDR1 reads MNHEY; CDR2 reads SMNVEV (reference sequence). The V gene lost 2 bases and the J gene lost 6 bases, with 8 bases spanning the gap. Donors each provided about 10 milliliters of peripheral blood.

V usage is TRBV27 and J usage is TRBJ1-5; no clear D. The receptor was derived from an elderly woman in good health. The sample consisted of blood. CDR3 sequence: CASSLDLRQPQHF. The CDR3 coding sequence is TGTGCCAGCAGTTTAGATTTGCGTCAGCCCCAGCATTTT.